The T cell receptor beta chain under discussion was sequenced for a study of CD8+CD57+ T cells in acquired aplastic anemia. The table lists this clonotype with many counts. Investigators profiled TCR beta VDJ and CDR3 from genomic DNA template. Each CDR3 protein gets one entry after TCRdb re-called the reads with MiXCR. The sample consists of 200,000 to 250,000 distinct CDR3 sequences, 34% of them appearing once. This CDR3 has 14 amino acids. V shed 5 bases, J shed 2 bases, and the junction held 6 bases outside the gene matches. Looked up from germline, CDR1 is LNHDA and CDR2 is SQIVND (reference sequence).

The sample was sorted CD4+, CD8+, or CD8+CD57+ T cells (not recorded which) from PBMCs. The TCR comes from a human donor in good health, serving as a control. The V gene is TRBV19, the J gene TRBJ2-7; 7 bases line up with TRBD1. DNA of the CDR3: TGTGCCAGTAGTCAGGACAGGTTTACCTACGAGCAGTACTTC. Translated, it gives CASSQDRFTYEQYF.